Included here is one T cell receptor beta chain sequence, with context. Its matching antigen is unknown. The record originates from a study of OX40 agonist ivuxolimab in advanced cancers. Study-level points and caveats: Compared with CD4+, CD8+ T cells on average had more expanded clones.

V dropped 4 bases and J dropped 8 bases, with 20 bases sitting between them. The CDR3 is 15 amino acids. Germline values: CDR1 MDHEN, CDR2 SYDVKM. Repertoires were generated with immunoSEQ multiplex PCR, while TCRdb's copy carries only in-frame clones and drops some. The sample shows some 90,000 clones, 70% to 90% of them seen only once. The chain links TRBV28 to TRBJ1-2, with unresolved D. Sequences were derived from CD4+ or CD8+ T cells sorted from blood, sampled in a trial of the OX40 agonist ivuxolimab. The TCR was taken from an adult with an advanced solid tumor such as melanoma, head and neck, liver or kidney cancer. For the CDR3, the DNA is TGTGCCAGCAGTTCAGGCCCCCCGGACCGAAGCGGCTACACCTTC. Translating gives CASSSGPPDRSGYTF.